These T cell receptor beta chains were read from a single sample in a study of CD8+ T cells in alopecia areata. Here immunoSEQ multiplex PCR was the method, and the copy in TCRdb shows in-frame clones only, minus some. The repertoire includes around 140,000 clones, more than 75% of them detected once, and around 15% sits in the top ten. The specimen comprised CD8+ T cells sorted from blood, sampled at week 0. The receptors originated from a human donor with alopecia areata. Each CDR3 is given with its conserved first and last residue. The D gene is left open where the match is weak. Clone size is not always given. Where it is, it says once, few, many or a class for expanded clones.

clone_size	d_call	v_call	j_call	cdr3_nt	cdr3_aa
-	TRBD1	TRBV15	TRBJ1-6	TGTGCCACCAGCAGGGACAGGGGGTGGAGTTCACCCCTCCACTTT	CATSRDRGWSSPLHF
once	TRBD1	TRBV15	TRBJ1-5	TGTGCCACTAGGACAGGGGATCAGCCCCAGCATTTT	CATRTGDQPQHF
once	TRBD1	TRBV27	TRBJ2-7	TGTGCCAGCAGTCTATCACCGGGACAGAAATACGAGCAGTACTTC	CASSLSPGQKYEQYF
once	-	TRBV5-6	TRBJ2-2	TGTGCCAGCAGAGGTAACACCGGGGAGCTGTTTTTT	CASRGNTGELFF
-	TRBD2	TRBV14	TRBJ2-1	TGTGCCAGCAGCCAAGAGGGGAGCGGGAGCCTCTCCTACAATGAGCAGTTCTTC	CASSQEGSGSLSYNEQFF
-	TRBD1	TRBV2	TRBJ2-7	TGTGCCAGCAGTGGACAGGGGCGGTACGAGCAGTACTTC	CASSGQGRYEQYF
few	TRBD1	TRBV14	TRBJ2-4	TGTGCCAGCAGCCCCAGACAGGGTACCGATGTAGCCAAAAACATTCAGTACTTC	CASSPRQGTDVAKNIQYF
-	TRBD2	TRBV9	TRBJ2-1	TGTGCCAGCAGCGTAGTTAGCGGGGGGGCCTTTGAGCAGTTCTTC	CASSVVSGGAFEQFF
-	TRBD1	TRBV4-1	TRBJ1-1	TGCGCCAGCAGCCATACGACAGGGCAGGCTGAAGCTTTCTTT	CASSHTTGQAEAFF
-	-	TRBV6-1	TRBJ2-7	TGTGCCAGCAGTGAATCACCGTACGAGCAGTACTTC	CASSESPYEQYF
-	-	TRBV28	TRBJ2-7	TGTGCCAGCGGACAGACCGACTCCTACGAGCAGTACTTC	CASGQTDSYEQYF
few	-	TRBV4-1	TRBJ2-7	TGCGCCAGCAGCCAAGACGCCGTATACGAGCAGTACTTC	CASSQDAVYEQYF
-	TRBD1	TRBV2	TRBJ2-2	TGTGCCATTTCGGAGAGGGGACAGGACACCGGGGAGCTGTTTTTT	CAISERGQDTGELFF
-	-	TRBV7-9	TRBJ2-7	TGTGCCAGCAGCTCGTCCGGACGGGGCGACGAGCAGTACTTC	CASSSSGRGDEQYF
-	TRBD1	TRBV15	TRBJ2-7	TGTGCCACCAGCAGGAGACAGGGAAGGTACGAGCAGTACTTC	CATSRRQGRYEQYF
-	-	TRBV6-5	TRBJ2-7	TGTGCCAGCAGTTACGTTCAGGGATCCGCCGAGCAGTACTTC	CASSYVQGSAEQYF
-	-	TRBV19	TRBJ2-1	TGTGCCAGTAGTATAGGCCCAGCCTCCAATGAGCAGTTCTTC	CASSIGPASNEQFF
-	TRBD2	TRBV4-1	TRBJ2-1	TGCGCCAGCACCCATAGCGGGAGGGACCACAATGAGCAGTTCTTC	CASTHSGRDHNEQFF
once	-	TRBV7-9	TRBJ1-3	TGTGCCAGCAGCTCCGGACTTCGAGAAAACACCATATATTTT	CASSSGLRENTIYF
-	-	TRBV29-1	TRBJ2-1	TGCAGCGTTCTATCAGTCTATGAGCAGTTCTTC	CSVLSVYEQFF
-	-	TRBV19	TRBJ2-7	TGTGCCAGTAGTATCGGCGGAACAGAGCAGTACTTC	CASSIGGTEQYF
once	-	TRBV9	TRBJ2-1	TGTGCCAGCAGCGTAGACCCAACCTCCTACAATGAGCAGTTCTTC	CASSVDPTSYNEQFF
once	TRBD2	TRBV5-1	TRBJ2-1	TGCGCCAGCAGCTTGGACACGGGACTAGCGGGAGATGAGCAGTTCTTC	CASSLDTGLAGDEQFF
-	-	TRBV29-1	TRBJ2-2	TGCAGCGTTGGGCTGGGGGCGGGCACCGGGGAGCTGTTTTTT	CSVGLGAGTGELFF
-	-	TRBV29-1	TRBJ2-5	TGCAGCGTTGAAGGGGACATCATCGACCAAGAGACCCAGTACTTC	CSVEGDIIDQETQYF
-	-	TRBV4-1	TRBJ2-7	TGCGCCAGCAGCCAACAGGGTGGACCCTACGAGCAGTACTTC	CASSQQGGPYEQYF
-	TRBD2	TRBV9	TRBJ2-7	TGTGCCAGCAGCGTGGGGACTAGCGGGAGCACCTACGAGCAGTACTTC	CASSVGTSGSTYEQYF
-	-	TRBV27	TRBJ2-1	TGTGCCAGCAGTTTGTACAATGAGCAGTTCTTC	CASSLYNEQFF
-	TRBD2	TRBV29-1	TRBJ2-1	TGCAGCGGGAGTGGGACTAGCGGGGGATTCAACAATGAGCAGTTCTTC	CSGSGTSGGFNNEQFF
-	-	TRBV13	TRBJ2-3	TGTGCCAGCAGCTTATACCAGGGGTCGGAAGATACGCAGTATTTT	CASSLYQGSEDTQYF
-	-	TRBV5-1	TRBJ1-1	TGCGCCAGCAGCTACAGAGGCTTCAACACTGAAGCTTTCTTT	CASSYRGFNTEAFF
-	TRBD2	TRBV7-9	TRBJ2-3	TGTGCCAGCAGCTTACCCGGACTAGAAGGCACAGATACGCAGTATTTT	CASSLPGLEGTDTQYF
-	TRBD1	TRBV27	TRBJ2-5	TGTGCCAGCAGTCCTAAAAACGACAGGGATCAAGAGACCCAGTACTTC	CASSPKNDRDQETQYF
once	-	TRBV2	TRBJ1-2	TGTGCCAGCATGCCGATGGGGCTTACCACGGATGGCTACACCTTC	CASMPMGLTTDGYTF
-	-	TRBV20-1	TRBJ1-1	TGCAGTGGAGCACTGAACACTGAAGCTTTCTTT	CSGALNTEAFF
-	-	TRBV6-6	TRBJ2-7	TGTGCCAGCAGTCCCTCCTACGAGCAGTACTTC	CASSPSYEQYF
-	TRBD2	TRBV27	TRBJ2-1	TGTGCCAGCAGTTTGGGACTAGCAGGCAATGAGCAGTTCTTC	CASSLGLAGNEQFF
-	-	TRBV29-1	TRBJ2-7	TGCAGCGTAGGTCTACGGCCATCCTACGAGCAGTACTTC	CSVGLRPSYEQYF
-	-	TRBV10-1	TRBJ2-1	TGCGCCAGCAACAATCGACTAGGGCCGCTAACTGAGCAGTTCTTC	CASNNRLGPLTEQFF
-	-	TRBV5-4	TRBJ1-4	TGTGCCAGCAGCTTGCGCGCGGCAGCAGATGAAAAACTGTTTTTT	CASSLRAAADEKLFF
-	-	TRBV25-1	TRBJ2-7	TGTGCCAGCAGTGAATATTTCTACGAGCAGTACTTC	CASSEYFYEQYF
-	-	TRBV2	TRBJ1-2	TGTGCCAGTCCTGCTTTGGGGCTCGTTGGCTACACCTTC	CASPALGLVGYTF